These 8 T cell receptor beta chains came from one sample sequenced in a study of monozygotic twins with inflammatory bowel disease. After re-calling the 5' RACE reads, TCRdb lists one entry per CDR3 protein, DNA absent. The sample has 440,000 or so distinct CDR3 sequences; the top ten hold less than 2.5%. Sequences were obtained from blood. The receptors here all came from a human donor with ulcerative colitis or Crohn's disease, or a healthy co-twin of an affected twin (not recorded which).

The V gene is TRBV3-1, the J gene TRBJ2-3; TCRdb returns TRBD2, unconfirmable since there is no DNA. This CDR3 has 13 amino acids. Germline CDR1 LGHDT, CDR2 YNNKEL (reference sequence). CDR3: CATQRGSTDTQYF.

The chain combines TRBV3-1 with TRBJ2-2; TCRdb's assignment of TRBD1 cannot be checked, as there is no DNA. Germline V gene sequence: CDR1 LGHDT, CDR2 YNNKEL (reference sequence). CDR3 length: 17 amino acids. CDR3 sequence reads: CASSQVKAQVFTGELFF. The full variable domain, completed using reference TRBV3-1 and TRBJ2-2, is DTAVSQTPKYLVTQMGNDKSIKCEQNLGHDTMYWYKQDSKKFLKIMFSYNNKELIINETVPNRFSPKSPDKAHLNLHINSLELGDSAVYFCASSQVKAQVFTGELFFGEGSRLTVL.

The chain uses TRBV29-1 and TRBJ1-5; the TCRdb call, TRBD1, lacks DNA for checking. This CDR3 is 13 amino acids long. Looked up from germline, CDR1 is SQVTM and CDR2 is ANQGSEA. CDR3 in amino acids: CSAVTGLGQPQHF.

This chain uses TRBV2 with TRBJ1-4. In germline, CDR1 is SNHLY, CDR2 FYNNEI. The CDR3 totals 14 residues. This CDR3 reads CASIRRAANEKLFF.

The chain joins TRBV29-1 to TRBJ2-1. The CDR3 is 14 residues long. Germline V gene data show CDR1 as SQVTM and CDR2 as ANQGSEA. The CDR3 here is CSVDGSRSYNEQFF.

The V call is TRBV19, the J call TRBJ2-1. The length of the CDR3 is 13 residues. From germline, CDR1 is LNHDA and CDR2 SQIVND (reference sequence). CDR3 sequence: CASRGRSIKEQFF.

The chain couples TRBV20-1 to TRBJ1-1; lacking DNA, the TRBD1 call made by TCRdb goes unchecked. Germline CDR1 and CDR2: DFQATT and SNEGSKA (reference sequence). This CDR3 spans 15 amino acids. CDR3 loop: CSAPRQGRANTEAFF.

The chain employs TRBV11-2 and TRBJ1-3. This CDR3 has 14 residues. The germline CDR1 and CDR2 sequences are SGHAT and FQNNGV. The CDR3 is CASSLGTTGNTIYF.